The 32 T cell receptor beta chains below were found in one sample sequenced in a study of blood T cell repertoires in COVID-19. Clones were sequenced by immunoSEQ multiplex PCR, and TCRdb holds only the in-frame ones, with some missing. Among 330,000 or so clones listed, 87% were seen once. Sequenced material: peripheral blood. Receptors originate from a man aged 25 to 45 with COVID-19, enrolled during active disease.

The chain carries TRBV7-9 and TRBJ2-7; perhaps TRBD1 as D (6 bases). The V end was cut by 2 bases, the J end by 4 bases, with 15 bases between. CDR1 is SEHNR, CDR2 FQNEAQ, per germline (reference sequence). The CDR3 loop spans 15 amino acids. CDR3 sequence reads: CASSLSRGLLYEQYF. The CDR3 DNA is TGTGCCAGCAGCTTATCTAGGGGGTTGCTGTACGAGCAGTACTTC. Looking up the rest from reference TRBV7-9 and TRBJ2-7 gives the full variable domain: DTGVSQNPRHKITKRGQNVTFRCDPISEHNRLYWYRQTLGQGPEFLTYFQNEAQLEKSRLLSDRFSAERPKGSFSTLEIQRTEQGDSAMYLCASSLSRGLLYEQYFGPGTRLTVT.

The V gene is TRBV28, the J gene TRBJ1-1, with a weak D call TRBD1 (6 bases). Germline CDR1 and CDR2: MDHEN and SYDVKM. V dropped 4 bases and J dropped 5 bases, with 17 bases sitting between them. The CDR3 length is 15 residues. CDR3 in amino acids: CASSSLTGWGTEAFF. Written as DNA, the CDR3 is TGTGCCAGCAGTTCACTCACAGGGTGGGGAACTGAAGCTTTCTTT. Drawing the rest from reference TRBV28 and TRBJ1-1, the complete variable domain is DVKVTQSSRYLVKRTGEKVFLECVQDMDHENMFWYRQDPGLGLRLIYFSYDVKMKEKGDIPEGYSVSREKKERFSLILESASTNQTSMYLCASSSLTGWGTEAFFGQGTRLTVV.

The V call is TRBV6-5, the J call TRBJ1-6; TRBD1 is a possible D gene (6 bases). The germline V gene encodes CDR1 MNHEY and CDR2 SVGAGI. V lost 7 bases to trimming and J lost 10 bases, with 17 bases between them. The CDR3 is 14 amino acids. Here the CDR3 DNA reads TGTGCCAGCAAAAGGTGGGGGCCTACGTCACCCCTCCACTTT. It encodes CASKRWGPTSPLHF.

The rearrangement uses TRBV3-1 (or the pseudogene TRBV3-2) and TRBJ1-1; 9 positions match TRBD1. The germline CDR1 and CDR2 sequences are LGHDT and YNNKEL (reference sequence). The CDR3 contains 14 residues. Trimming cost V 1 base and J 5 bases; bases outside gene matches: 2. Here the CDR3 reads CASSQATGGTEAFF. The CDR3 DNA reads as TGTGCCAGCAGCCAAGCGACAGGGGGGACTGAAGCTTTCTTT.

The chain recombines TRBV7-2 with TRBJ2-5; 16 positions agree with TRBD2. V lost 4 bases, J lost 6 bases, and 11 bases stayed unmatched. Germline V gene lookup returns CDR1 SGHTA and CDR2 FQGNSA. There are 18 residues in the CDR3. The CDR3 protein is CASSSFPGTSGGAQTQYF. The CDR3 DNA reads TGTGCCAGCAGCTCCTTTCCCGGGACTAGCGGGGGGGCGCAGACCCAGTACTTC.

The V and J genes are TRBV5-4 and TRBJ2-5; 10 bases align to TRBD2. Germline V lookup: CDR1 SGHNT, CDR2 YYREEE (reference sequence). The CDR3 covers 18 residues. J lost 5 bases, V lost 7 bases, and 20 bases had no gene match. This CDR3 is CASAPLVSSGGLGETQYF. CDR3 DNA: TGTGCCAGCGCGCCCTTGGTGTCTAGCGGGGGCCTTGGGGAGACCCAGTACTTC.

This clone was seen only once. The rearrangement links TRBV5-1 to TRBJ1-1; a possible D gene is TRBD1 (5 bases). The CDR3 runs to 15 residues. Trimming cost V 2 bases and J 4 bases, with 15 bases left between them. Per the germline V gene, CDR1 is SGHRS and CDR2 is YFSETQ. CDR3 sequence reads: CASSFRRAGSTEAFF. In nucleotides, the CDR3 is TGCGCCAGCAGCTTCCGAAGGGCAGGGTCCACTGAAGCTTTCTTT.

The genes are TRBV28 and TRBJ2-3; 8 bases align to TRBD1. Trimming took 10 bases from V and 3 from J; bases not matched to a gene: 9. Germline CDR1 MDHEN, CDR2 SYDVKM. The CDR3 totals 14 residues. CDR3 DNA: TGTGCCAAGGCGGACAGGGTAGGAACAGATACGCAGTATTTT. Translating it yields CAKADRVGTDTQYF.

The J gene is TRBJ1-2, the V gene TRBV6-5, with D tentatively TRBD1 (5 bases). CDR1 and CDR2 from the germline V gene are MNHEY and SVGAGI. CDR3 length: 14 amino acids. V gave up 2 bases and J gave up 7 bases, with 14 bases separating them. The CDR3 coding sequence is TGTGCCAGCAGTTACCAGGGACTGGGTCGTGGCTACACCTTC. This gives the protein CASSYQGLGRGYTF.

The chain uses TRBV6-5 and TRBJ1-1; possible D gene TRBD1, 5 bases. Per germline, CDR1 MNHEY and CDR2 SVGAGI. V was pared by 0 bases and J by 8 bases, with 13 bases between. The CDR3 is 14 amino acids. This chain's CDR3 is CASSYSSDTTEAFF. The CDR3 DNA follows: TGTGCCAGCAGTTACTCGTCGGACACAACCGAAGCTTTCTTT.

J is TRBJ1-1 and V is TRBV5-5, with 8 bases matching TRBD1. The CDR3 is made up of 12 amino acids. Germline trimming cut 4 bases from V and 11 bases from J; bases unmatched to any gene: 7. Germline CDR1 reads SGHKS; CDR2 reads YYEKEE (reference sequence). The CDR3 DNA reads TGTGCCAGCAGCACTGACAGGGGTTGGGCTTTCTTT. It encodes CASSTDRGWAFF.

V and J are TRBV11-2 and TRBJ2-5; 12 bases are a match to TRBD1. The CDR3 has 17 amino acids. V dropped 3 bases and J dropped 5; count of bases not matched to a gene: 10. Per germline, CDR1 SGHAT and CDR2 FQNNGV. This CDR3 reads CASSFRPGQGAWETQYF. In DNA form, the CDR3 reads TGTGCCAGCAGCTTCCGCCCGGGACAGGGGGCGTGGGAGACCCAGTACTTC.

This sequence joins TRBV5-8 and TRBJ1-5; TRBD1 matches 7 bases. Germline V gene data show CDR1 as SGHTS and CDR2 as YDEGEE. V lost 4 bases, J lost 2 bases, and 12 bases stayed unmatched. The CDR3 runs to 17 residues. The CDR3 nucleotides are TGTGCCAGCAGCATTGACAGGGCGAAGGGAGGCAATCAGCCCCAGCATTTT. Encoded protein: CASSIDRAKGGNQPQHF. Combining the CDR3 with reference TRBV5-8 and TRBJ1-5 gives the whole variable domain EAGVTQSPTHLIKTRGQQATLRCSPISGHTSVYWYQQALGLGLQFLLWYDEGEERNRGNFPPRFSGRQFPNYSSELNVNALELEDSALYLCASSIDRAKGGNQPQHFGDGTRLSIL.

The chain combines TRBV7-2 with TRBJ1-1, with a weak D call TRBD1 (5 bases). V lost 0 bases to trimming and J lost 8 bases, with 10 bases between them. Germline V CDR1 and CDR2: SGHTA, FQGNSA. The CDR3 consists of 13 residues. This CDR3 reads CASSLARGVEAFF. Written as DNA, the CDR3 is TGTGCCAGCAGCTTAGCGCGGGGCGTGGAAGCTTTCTTT.

This chain uses TRBV9 with TRBJ2-1, with TRBD2 as a possible D gene (5 bases). Trimming removed 2 bases from V and 0 bases from J, with 6 bases in between. Germline V gene sequence: CDR1 SGDLS, CDR2 YYNGEE. There are 14 residues in the CDR3. The CDR3, as DNA: TGTGCCAGCAGCGTCGACTACTCCTACAATGAGCAGTTCTTC. Translated, it gives CASSVDYSYNEQFF.

The chain combines TRBV18 with TRBJ2-2; no clear D gene. V lost 0 bases to trimming and J lost 0 bases, with 8 bases between them. Per germline, CDR1 KGHSH and CDR2 LQKENI. The CDR3 has 16 amino acids. Here the CDR3 reads CASSPPSYSNTGELFF. The CDR3 DNA follows: TGTGCCAGCTCACCACCCTCTTATTCGAACACCGGGGAGCTGTTTTTT.

The CDR3 sequence is CASSVYGQGNYGYTF. DNA for the CDR3: TGTGCCAGCAGCGTATACGGACAGGGGAACTATGGCTACACCTTC. The chain carries TRBV9 and TRBJ1-2, with 9 bases lining up with TRBD1. With V trimmed by 1 base and J by 2 bases, 3 bases remained unmatched. The CDR3 spans 15 residues. Germline loops: CDR1 SGDLS, CDR2 YYNGEE.

V usage is TRBV5-1 and J usage is TRBJ1-4; D ambiguous. Trimming left V 5 bases short and J 6 bases short, with 14 bases between. The CDR3 spans 14 residues. The germline gives CDR1 SGHRS, CDR2 YFSETQ. The DNA of the CDR3 is TGCGCCAGCAGTCTGGGGAGATCGGATGAAAAACTGTTTTTT. Its protein product is CASSLGRSDEKLFF.

Regarding this clone: A read error may account for a junction end that differs from germline. The V and J genes are TRBV4-2 and TRBJ1-6; a weak D match, TRBD1 (5 bases). Looked up from germline, CDR1 is LGHNA and CDR2 is YNFKEQ. The CDR3 is 13 amino acids. This CDR3 is CASSLRGKGSSNF. CDR3 DNA sequence: TGTGCCAGCAGCCTTCGCGGGAAGGGGAGTTCCAATTTT.

The chain is built from TRBV6-2 or TRBV6-3 and TRBJ1-4; D possibly corresponds to TRBD1 (6 bases). Trimming took off 4 bases at V and 6 bases at J, with 15 bases between the two ends. This CDR3 is 15 amino acids long. Germline CDR1 and CDR2: MNHEY and SVGEGT. The CDR3 region is CASSFHRVTDEKLFF. The CDR3 coding sequence is TGTGCCAGCAGTTTCCACAGGGTTACCGATGAAAAACTGTTTTTT.

The chain couples TRBV24-1 to TRBJ1-5; TRBD1 matches at 7 bases. V lost 4 bases, J lost 3 bases, and 2 bases stayed unmatched. Per germline, CDR1 KGHDR and CDR2 SFDVKD. This CDR3 spans 14 amino acids. CDR3 nucleotide sequence: TGTGCCACCAGTGAACAGGGGCCCAATCAGCCCCAGCATTTT. Protein sequence: CATSEQGPNQPQHF.

The chain combines TRBV2 with TRBJ1-1; D call uncertain. Trimming took off 5 bases at V and 10 bases at J, with 14 bases between the two ends. Germline CDR1 reads SNHLY; CDR2 reads FYNNEI. The CDR3 runs 12 residues. The CDR3 region is CASSPDIGRAFF. The DNA of the CDR3 is TGTGCCAGCAGTCCCGACATAGGGAGAGCTTTCTTT.

This clone occurred once. The CDR3 sequence is CASSPLGGLKTEAFF. In nucleotides, the CDR3 is TGTGCCAGCAGCCCCCTGGGGGGGCTAAAAACTGAAGCTTTCTTT. V gene TRBV3-1 (or the pseudogene TRBV3-2) combines with J gene TRBJ1-1; perhaps TRBD1 as D (6 bases). Trimming cost V 4 bases and J 5 bases, with 17 bases left between them. The CDR3 has 15 amino acids. Germline assignment: CDR1 LGHDT and CDR2 YNNKEL (reference sequence).

In DNA form, the CDR3 reads TGTGCCAGCAGCTTGGGCCCCTTACACCAATCACCCCTCCACTTT. This codes for CASSLGPLHQSPLHF. J is TRBJ1-6 and V is TRBV5-6, with unresolved D. Germline CDR1 is SGHDT and CDR2 is YYEEEE. With 0 bases removed from V and 10 bases from J, the gap between germline ends came to 14 bases. This CDR3 has 15 amino acids.

This clone was detected a few times. This chain uses TRBV11-2 with TRBJ1-5; TRBD1 is a possible D gene (6 bases). The germline gives CDR1 SGHAT, CDR2 FQNNGV. Between the trimmed V and J ends, which lost 2 bases and 1 base, there was a span of 9 bases. The CDR3 is 15 amino acids. CDR3 sequence (DNA): TGTGCCAGCAGCTTACAGGGGAGAAGCAATCAGCCCCAGCATTTT. It translates to CASSLQGRSNQPQHF. Supplemented by reference TRBV11-2 and TRBJ1-5, the full variable domain reads EAGVAQSPRYKIIEKRQSVAFWCNPISGHATLYWYQQILGQGPKLLIQFQNNGVVDDSQLPKDRFSAERLKGVDSTLKIQPAKLEDSAVYLCASSLQGRSNQPQHFGDGTRLSIL.

This clone showed up just a few times. V gene TRBV30 combines with J gene TRBJ2-1; 10 bases agree with TRBD2. This CDR3 region has 13 residues. The V and J ends lost 3 bases and 6 bases, in that order; junction bases with no gene match: 2. Germline lookup yields CDR1 GTSNPN and CDR2 SVGIG (reference sequence). The CDR3, as DNA: TGTGCCTGGAGCAGCGGGAGGGGCAATGAGCAGTTCTTC. As protein: CAWSSGRGNEQFF.

This chain links TRBV27 with TRBJ1-6; 7 nucleotides align to TRBD1. This CDR3 is 15 amino acids long. Germline V gene lookup returns CDR1 MNHEY and CDR2 SMNVEV (reference sequence). V lost 3 bases and J lost 4; bases outside the gene matches: 3. The chain's CDR3 is CASSFRTGYNSPLHF. The CDR3 DNA is TGTGCCAGCAGTTTCCGGACAGGTTATAATTCACCCCTCCACTTT.

The chain couples TRBV19 to TRBJ2-3, with D possibly being TRBD2 (6 bases). The CDR3 sequence is 15 residues long. The germline V gene has CDR1 LNHDA and CDR2 SQIVND (reference sequence). V lost 6 bases, J lost 2 bases, and 15 bases lay in between. CDR3 nucleotides: TGTGCCAGTAGCCTCCGGGACTCCCTCACAGATACGCAGTATTTT. Its protein product is CASSLRDSLTDTQYF. The variable domain in full, completed from reference TRBV19 and TRBJ2-3, reads DGGITQSPKYLFRKEGQNVTLSCEQNLNHDAMYWYRQDPGQGLRLIYYSQIVNDFQKGDIAEGYSVSREKKESFPLTVTSAQKNPTAFYLCASSLRDSLTDTQYFGPGTRLTVL.

A few counts support this clone. The DNA for the CDR3 is TGCGCCAGCAGCCAAGCCCCCCTAGGTACGCAGTATTTT. Residues: CASSQAPLGTQYF. The rearrangement joins TRBV4-3 to TRBJ2-3; no clear D gene. The CDR3 contains 13 residues. V gave up 1 base and J gave up 8 bases, with 10 bases separating them. The germline gives CDR1 LGHNA, CDR2 YSLEER.

This clone was seen only once. V and J are TRBV5-6 and TRBJ1-6; TRBD1 agrees at 7 bases. V gave up 2 bases and J gave up 4 bases; unmatched junction bases: 6. The CDR3 sequence is 16 residues long. The germline gives CDR1 SGHDT, CDR2 YYEEEE. The CDR3 DNA reads TGTGCCAGCAGCTTATTAACACAGGGGTATAATTCACCCCTCCACTTT. Its protein product is CASSLLTQGYNSPLHF.

V and J are TRBV7-7 and TRBJ2-2, with 7 bases that match TRBD1. Germline V gene sequence: CDR1 SSHAT, CDR2 FNYEAQ (reference sequence). The CDR3 is made up of 16 amino acids. Trimming took 2 bases from V and 3 from J; bases not matched to a gene: 6. The CDR3 loop is CASSLYGTADTGELFF. The CDR3 DNA is TGTGCCAGCAGCTTATACGGGACAGCCGACACCGGGGAGCTGTTTTTT.

This clone occurred a few times. This chain connects TRBV7-2 to TRBJ2-3, with 16 bases identical to TRBD2. Germline V gene lookup returns CDR1 SGHTA and CDR2 FQGNSA. The CDR3 spans 18 residues. V lost 8 bases, J lost 4 bases, and 12 bases stayed unmatched. CDR3 in DNA: TGTGCCAGCGGCAAACCGGGACTAGCGGGAGGGGGCCCAGATACGCAGTATTTT. It codes for CASGKPGLAGGGPDTQYF.